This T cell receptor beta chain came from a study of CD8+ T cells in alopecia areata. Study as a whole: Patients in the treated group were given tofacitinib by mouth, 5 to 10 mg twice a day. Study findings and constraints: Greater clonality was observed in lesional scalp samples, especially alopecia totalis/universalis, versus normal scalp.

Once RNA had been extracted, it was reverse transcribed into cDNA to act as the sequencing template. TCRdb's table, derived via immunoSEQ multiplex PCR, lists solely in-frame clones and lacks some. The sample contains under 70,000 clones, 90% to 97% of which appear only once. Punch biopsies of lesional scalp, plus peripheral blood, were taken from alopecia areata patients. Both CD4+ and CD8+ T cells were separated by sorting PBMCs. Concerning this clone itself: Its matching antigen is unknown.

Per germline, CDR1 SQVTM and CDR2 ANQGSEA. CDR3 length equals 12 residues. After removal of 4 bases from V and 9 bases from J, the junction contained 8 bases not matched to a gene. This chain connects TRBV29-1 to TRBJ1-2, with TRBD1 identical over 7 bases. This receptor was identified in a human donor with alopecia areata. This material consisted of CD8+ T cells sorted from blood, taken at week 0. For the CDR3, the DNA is TGCAGCGTTGGGGACAGCGGGCTGAGCTACACCTTC. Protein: CSVGDSGLSYTF.